The T cell receptor (beta chain) under discussion was sequenced for a study of cytomegalovirus exposure and HLA in healthy donors. From germline, CDR1 is MNHEY and CDR2 SMNVEV (reference sequence). Trimming cost V 6 bases and J 1 base, with 7 bases left between them. CDR3 length: 14 residues. With regard to this clone: Its antigen is still unknown.

Study-wide findings and caveats: Reported performance of the classifier showed diagnosis of cytomegalovirus status with high specificity and sensitivity. Most sequenced TCRs were rare (though some public TCRs occurred in many donors). A list of more than 150 TCR beta chains associated with cytomegalovirus was given.

Method: immunoSEQ multiplex PCR; TCRdb's copy keeps in-frame clones and lacks some. The top ten clones hold approximately 7% of a sample with 200,000 or so clones, around 84% of them seen once. The donors were members of the approximately 130-subject validation cohort (separate from the approximately 670-subject first cohort). The TCR was taken from a man aged 18 to 30 in good health and CMV-seropositive. The chain joins TRBV27 to TRBJ2-6; unclear D gene. Specimen: PBMCs. The CDR3 bases are TGTGCCAGCAGGTCCGGGTCTGGGGCCAACGTCCTGACTTTC. Amino acids: CASRSGSGANVLTF.